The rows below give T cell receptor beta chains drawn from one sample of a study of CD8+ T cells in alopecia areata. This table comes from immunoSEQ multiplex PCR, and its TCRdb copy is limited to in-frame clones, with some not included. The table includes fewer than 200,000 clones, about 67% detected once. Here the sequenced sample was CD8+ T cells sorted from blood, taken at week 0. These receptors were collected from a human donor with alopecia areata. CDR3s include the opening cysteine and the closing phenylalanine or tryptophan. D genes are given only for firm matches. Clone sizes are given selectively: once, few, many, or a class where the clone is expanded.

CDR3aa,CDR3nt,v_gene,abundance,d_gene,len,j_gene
CASTWGGNTGELFF,TGTGCCAGCACCTGGGGAGGGAACACCGGGGAGCTGTTTTTT,TRBV27,once,-,14,TRBJ2-2
CASSVGQGAAYGYTF,TGTGCCAGCAGCGTCGGACAGGGGGCGGCCTATGGCTACACCTTC,TRBV9,-,TRBD1,15,TRBJ1-2
CSAIGTAPGANVLTF,TGCAGCGCTATAGGGACGGCCCCTGGGGCCAACGTCCTGACTTTC,TRBV29-1,-,-,15,TRBJ2-6
CASSLGAGLVGYTF,TGTGCCAGCAGCTTGGGGGCAGGGTTGGTTGGCTACACCTTC,TRBV5-6,-,-,14,TRBJ1-2
CASSSATGELFF,TGTGCCAGCAGCTCAGCGACCGGGGAGCTGTTTTTT,TRBV7-9,-,-,12,TRBJ2-2
CSHEHNYGYTF,TGCAGCCACGAACATAACTATGGCTACACCTTC,TRBV29-1,-,-,11,TRBJ1-2
CASSYGGTEAFF,TGTGCCAGCAGCTACGGGGGGACTGAAGCTTTCTTT,TRBV7-9,-,-,12,TRBJ1-1
CASSSTTGPLRF,TGTGCCAGCAGTTCCACGACAGGGCCCTTGCGTTTT,TRBV27,few,TRBD1,12,TRBJ1-4
CSVEGRTGDTGELFF,TGCAGCGTTGAAGGCCGGACAGGGGACACCGGGGAGCTGTTTTTT,TRBV29-1,few,TRBD1,15,TRBJ2-2
CASSLALAPGETQYF,TGTGCCAGCAGCTTAGCCCTAGCGCCGGGGGAGACCCAGTACTTC,TRBV11-2,few,-,15,TRBJ2-5
CSAEDRDNYGYTF,TGCAGCGCCGAGGACAGAGACAACTATGGCTACACCTTC,TRBV29-1,-,-,13,TRBJ1-2
CARRALAGDEQYF,TGTGCCCGGAGAGCACTAGCGGGTGACGAGCAGTACTTC,TRBV30,-,TRBD2,13,TRBJ2-7
CAWSGVVVNTEAFF,TGTGCCTGGAGCGGGGTGGTTGTGAACACTGAAGCTTTCTTT,TRBV30,-,-,14,TRBJ1-1
CASSLGENTEAFF,TGTGCCAGCAGCTTAGGGGAGAACACTGAAGCTTTCTTT,TRBV7-9,few,-,13,TRBJ1-1
CASSQLLGQPQHF,TGCGCCAGCAGTCAATTATTGGGTCAGCCCCAGCATTTT,TRBV23-1,few,-,13,TRBJ1-5
CASSGTGGNQPQHF,TGTGCCAGCAGTGGGACAGGGGGGAATCAGCCCCAGCATTTT,TRBV6-6,-,TRBD1,14,TRBJ1-5
CASSLSADQLEQYF,TGTGCCAGCAGTTTATCGGCGGACCAATTGGAGCAGTACTTC,TRBV27,-,-,14,TRBJ2-7
CASSFGTGLIGELFF,TGTGCCAGCAGCTTCGGGACAGGGCTAATCGGGGAGCTGTTTTTT,TRBV5-6,-,TRBD1,15,TRBJ2-2
CASTIHDRVPDTQYF,TGTGCCAGCACTATCCACGACAGGGTCCCAGATACGCAGTATTTT,TRBV2,-,TRBD1,15,TRBJ2-3
CASRTGTDYEQYF,TGTGCCAGCAGAACCGGGACAGACTACGAGCAGTACTTC,TRBV2,-,TRBD1,13,TRBJ2-7
CSVLTLEQFF,TGCAGCGTCCTAACACTTGAGCAGTTCTTC,TRBV29-1,few,-,10,TRBJ2-1
CARTSNTEAFF,TGTGCCCGGACCAGTAACACTGAAGCTTTCTTT,TRBV30,few,-,11,TRBJ1-1
CASSPGQVHNEQFF,TGTGCCAGCAGCCCCGGACAGGTCCACAATGAGCAGTTCTTC,TRBV13,-,TRBD1,14,TRBJ2-1
CASSWDRVTGELFF,TGTGCCAGCAGCTGGGACAGGGTTACCGGGGAGCTGTTTTTT,TRBV5-6,-,TRBD1,14,TRBJ2-2
CATSRDRASGANVLTF,TGTGCCACCAGCAGAGACAGGGCGTCTGGGGCCAACGTCCTGACTTTC,TRBV15,-,-,16,TRBJ2-6
CASSLVGQGPYEQYF,TGTGCCAGCAGCTTAGTAGGTCAGGGGCCCTATGAGCAGTACTTC,TRBV7-9,-,-,15,TRBJ2-7
CASREGQKYQPQHF,TGCGCCAGCAGGGAGGGACAGAAGTATCAGCCCCAGCATTTT,TRBV23-1,-,TRBD1,14,TRBJ1-5
CAWRGDALEQFF,TGTGCCTGGAGGGGGGACGCCTTGGAGCAGTTCTTC,TRBV30,-,-,12,TRBJ2-1
CASSQLQGGERTDTQYF,TGTGCCAGCAGCCAACTGCAGGGGGGGGAACGCACAGATACGCAGTATTTT,TRBV4-2,few,-,17,TRBJ2-3
CASSEFAARYSPLHF,TGTGCCAGCAGTGAGTTTGCAGCGAGATATTCACCCCTCCACTTT,TRBV2,-,-,15,TRBJ1-6
CASSQGGTGPYF,TGTGCCAGCAGCCAAGGGGGGACAGGACCGTACTTC,TRBV4-2,-,TRBD1,12,TRBJ2-5
CASSATGVRANVLTF,TGTGCCAGCAGCGCTACAGGGGTTCGGGCCAACGTCCTGACTTTC,TRBV13,-,TRBD1,15,TRBJ2-6
CASSIDPKQPQHF,TGTGCCAGTAGTATAGACCCGAAACAGCCCCAGCATTTT,TRBV19,-,-,13,TRBJ1-5